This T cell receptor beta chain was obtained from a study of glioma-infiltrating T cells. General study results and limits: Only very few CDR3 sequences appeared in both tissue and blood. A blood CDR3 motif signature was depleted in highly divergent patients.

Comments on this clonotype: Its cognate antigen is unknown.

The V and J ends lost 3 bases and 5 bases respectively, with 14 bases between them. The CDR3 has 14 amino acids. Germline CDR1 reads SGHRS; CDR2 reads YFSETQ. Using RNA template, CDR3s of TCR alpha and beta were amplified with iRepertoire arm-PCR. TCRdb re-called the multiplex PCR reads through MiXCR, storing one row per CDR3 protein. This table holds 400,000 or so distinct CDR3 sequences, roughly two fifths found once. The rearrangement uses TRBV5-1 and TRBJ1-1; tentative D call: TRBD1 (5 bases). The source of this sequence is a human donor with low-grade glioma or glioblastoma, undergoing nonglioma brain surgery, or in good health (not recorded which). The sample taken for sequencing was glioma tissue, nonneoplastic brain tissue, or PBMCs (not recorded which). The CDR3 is CASSSGTFGTEAFF. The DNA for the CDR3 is TGCGCCAGCAGCTCTGGGACGTTCGGGACTGAAGCTTTCTTT.